This paragraph covers one T cell receptor beta chain sequence. Antigen: not known. This sample's time point: sample taken at primary tumor resection. Unsorted whole RNA samples from tumor, nontumor lung or frozen PBMC were sequenced. Patients with untreated early-stage non-small cell lung cancer, numbering some 68, were the donors. The source of the sample is a study of spatial heterogeneity in lung cancer. The study, taken as a whole, reports: Resection blood, more than follow-up blood, showed ubiquitous expanded tumor TCRs.

Every TCR cDNA molecule bore a unique molecular identifier. One entry per CDR3 protein results from TCRdb running MiXCR on the 5' RACE reads. The sample carries roughly 9,300 distinct CDR3 sequences, under 9% recorded once. The sample here was PBMCs, taken at surgery. The TCR was taken from a female donor with early-stage non-small cell lung cancer.

In DNA, the CDR3 is TGCAGCGTTGGGGTTTCCGATACGCAGTATTTT. Residues: CSVGVSDTQYF. J is TRBJ2-3 and V is TRBV29-1; unclear D gene. Germline V gene data show CDR1 as SQVTM and CDR2 as ANQGSEA. The CDR3 contains 11 residues. The V end lost 4 bases, the J end lost 6 bases, and 8 bases lay between the germline ends.